This T cell receptor beta chain was captured in a study of TIL therapy for anti-PD-1-resistant metastatic lung cancer. Overall study: Median patient age was 54, ranging about 38-80 years. Tumors carried a median roughly 1.5 non-synonymous mutations per megabase.

Broader study findings: The cohort had more treatment-naive, never-smoker and oncogene-addicted patients than typical.

Sequencing used immunoSEQ v3. This table comes from immunoSEQ multiplex PCR, and its TCRdb copy is limited to in-frame clones, with some not included. The data contain approximately 60,000 clones, about 81% of them singletons. Documented time point: pre-treatment sample, taken before nivolumab and TIL therapy. With 2 bases clipped from V and 4 bases from J, the junction kept 4 bases outside the gene matches. This CDR3 spans 14 amino acids. Per germline, CDR1 SGHNT and CDR2 YYREEE (reference sequence). Note on this clone: Its antigen is not identified.

The source was blood, collected at baseline. This clonotype was obtained from a person aged 25 to 80 with non-small cell lung cancer. The chain joins TRBV5-4 to TRBJ2-5, with 8 bases identical to TRBD1. As DNA, the CDR3 is TGTGCCAGCAGCTTACGTCAGGGGGCAGAGACCCAGTACTTC. Translating it yields CASSLRQGAETQYF.